This note documents a single T cell receptor beta chain sequence. Antigen unknown. Here immunoSEQ multiplex PCR was the method, and the copy in TCRdb shows in-frame clones only, minus some. The data hold roughly 30,000 clones, with approximately 80% observed a single time. The unexposed donors gave CD4+ T cells in about 2010-2019, prior to COVID-19. The cells were cultured for about ten days before CD4+ T cells were isolated. Testing used SARS-CoV-2 S/N and four cold-coronavirus spikes on unexposed-donor CD4+ T cells, cells permitting. Cultures held some 1.8 million PBMCs per well with around 10 IU/ml IL-2. The CDR3 has 14 amino acids. Trimming took 2 bases from V and 8 from J, leaving 15 bases between them. Germline lookup yields CDR1 KGHSH and CDR2 LQKENI. The entry originates in a study of CD4 T cells in relation to SARS-CoV-2 and coronaviruses. Study-wide findings and caveats: Compared with monoreactive clones, crossreactive clones showed significantly weaker SARS-CoV-2 expansion. Pre-pandemic and post-infection samples never came from the same donor.

This clonotype was sampled from a human donor in good health. The V and J genes are TRBV18 and TRBJ1-1; TRBD1 is a possible D gene (5 bases). Sequencing was done on a sample of CD4+ T cells from PBMCs, cultured in vitro. CDR3 residues: CASSPTGTLIEAFF. Written as DNA, the CDR3 is TGTGCCAGCTCACCAACCGGGACCCTAATAGAAGCTTTCTTT.